The rows below give T cell receptor beta chains drawn from one sample of a study of cytomegalovirus exposure and HLA in healthy donors. Assay used: immunoSEQ multiplex PCR; TCRdb lists only in-frame clones, some missing. The sample yields about 240,000 clones, approximately 83% seen once. Sequenced material: PBMCs. The receptor source for this set is a woman in her 30s in good health and CMV-seropositive. The CDR3 runs from the conserved cysteine through the conserved F or W. The order of the fields is clone size, J gene, V gene, D gene, CDR3 DNA, CDR3 protein. A D gene is named only where the DNA matches it firmly. A row's size may be missing; if present it is once, few, many or a size class.

>-|TRBJ2-7|TRBV7-2|-
TGTGCCAGCAGCTACCATCAGGGGACGGAAAACGAGCAGTACTTC
CASSYHQGTENEQYF
>-|TRBJ1-1|TRBV19|-
TGTGCCAGTAGTATACGCAGGGCGGACACTGAAGCTTTCTTT
CASSIRRADTEAFF
>-|TRBJ2-7|TRBV19|TRBD1
TGTGCCAGTAGTACCCGGACAGGGGTTAGAAACGAGCAGTACTTC
CASSTRTGVRNEQYF
>-|TRBJ2-7|TRBV19|TRBD2
TGTGCCAGTAGTATTATTCGCGGGGGCTACGAGCAGTACTTC
CASSIIRGGYEQYF
>-|TRBJ2-7|TRBV30|-
TGTGCCTGGAGTTACCTAGCGACCAGTTTCTACGAGCAGTACTTC
CAWSYLATSFYEQYF
>-|TRBJ1-3|TRBV5-6|TRBD1
TGTGCCAGCAGCGGGCAGGGACAGGGAACTCTCTCTGGAAACACCATATATTTT
CASSGQGQGTLSGNTIYF
>-|TRBJ2-5|TRBV28|-
TGTGCCAGCAGTTTGTTACAGGGATTTACGTACCAAGAGACCCAGTACTTC
CASSLLQGFTYQETQYF
>-|TRBJ2-7|TRBV11-2|-
TGTGCCAGCAGCTTAGGCCAGGGGAGCGAAAGGGGTCATAAGCAGTACTTC
CASSLGQGSERGHKQYF
>-|TRBJ1-4|TRBV9|-
TGTGCCAGCAGCGTTGGAGGGAATGAAAAACTGTTTTTT
CASSVGGNEKLFF
>-|TRBJ2-1|TRBV7-9|TRBD2
TGTGCCAGCCCCGGACTAGTATACAATGAGCAGTTCTTC
CASPGLVYNEQFF
>-|TRBJ2-3|TRBV11-2|-
TGTGCCAGCAGCTTAATGTTAAGCACAGATACGCAGTATTTT
CASSLMLSTDTQYF
>-|TRBJ1-3|TRBV29-1|TRBD1
TGCAGCGTTCAAAAGACAGGGGGCTCTGGAAACACCATATATTTT
CSVQKTGGSGNTIYF
>once|TRBJ2-3|TRBV28|-
TGTGCCAGCAGTTTACAGGTGGGCACAGATACGCAGTATTTT
CASSLQVGTDTQYF
>-|TRBJ1-1|TRBV19|TRBD1
TGTGCCAGTAGTATAGTCGGGGACAGGGAGGACACTGAAGCTTTCTTT
CASSIVGDREDTEAFF
>-|TRBJ2-3|TRBV11-3|-
TGTGCCAGCAGCTTAGATCGGACAACAGATACGCAGTATTTT
CASSLDRTTDTQYF
>-|TRBJ2-2|TRBV5-1|-
TGCGCCAGCAGCTTACTCCAGGGCACGAACACCGGGGAGCTGTTTTTT
CASSLLQGTNTGELFF
>-|TRBJ1-1|TRBV7-9|-
TGTGCCAGCAGCTGGGGCACAGGGAACACTGAAGCTTTCTTT
CASSWGTGNTEAFF
>-|TRBJ2-7|TRBV5-1|-
TGCGCCAGCAGCCGGGGGTTGAGCTCCTACGAGCAGTACTTC
CASSRGLSSYEQYF
>-|TRBJ2-1|TRBV9|-
TGTGCCAGCAGCTTCCGGGACTACAATGAGCAGTTCTTC
CASSFRDYNEQFF
>-|TRBJ2-7|TRBV20-1|-
TGCAGTGCTAGAGTACTTGGCGAGCAGTACTTC
CSARVLGEQYF
>-|TRBJ1-2|TRBV11-2|TRBD1
TGTGCCAGCAGCGGGTTATCGACAGGGGTCTATGGCTACACCTTC
CASSGLSTGVYGYTF
>-|TRBJ1-1|TRBV30|TRBD1
TGTGCCTGGGCCCCCGGGACAGGGAACACTGAAGCTTTCTTT
CAWAPGTGNTEAFF
>once|TRBJ1-2|TRBV6-5|TRBD1
TGTGCCAGCAGTCCCCTGGGACAGGGGTTGAGCTACACCTTC
CASSPLGQGLSYTF
>-|TRBJ2-3|TRBV27|TRBD1
TGTGCCAGCAGTTTATTATGGGACAGAGCAACAGATACGCAGTATTTT
CASSLLWDRATDTQYF
>-|TRBJ2-7|TRBV5-1|TRBD1
TGCGCCAGCAGCTCGGGGACAGATTCCTACGAGCAGTACTTC
CASSSGTDSYEQYF
>-|TRBJ1-1|TRBV7-8|-
TGTGCCAGCAGCGCGGGGGGTACCACTGAAGCTTTCTTT
CASSAGGTTEAFF
>-|TRBJ1-1|TRBV4-2|-
TGTGCCAGCAGCCCGAAGTTGTACAATGAAGCTTTCTTT
CASSPKLYNEAFF
>-|TRBJ2-1|TRBV7-9|-
TGTGCCAGCAGCTTAGTGGGACACCTAGTCAACAATGAGCAGTTCTTC
CASSLVGHLVNNEQFF
>-|TRBJ1-1|TRBV6-1|-
TGTGCCAGCAGTCGGGAGCCTAACACTGAAGCTTTCTTT
CASSREPNTEAFF
>-|TRBJ1-2|TRBV5-6|TRBD1
TGTGCCAGCAGCTTGGGGACAGGCCTAACTAACTATGGCTACACCTTC
CASSLGTGLTNYGYTF
>once|TRBJ1-1|TRBV30|-
TGTGCCTGGAGTGTAAAGGGAGGGACATTGAACACTGAAGCTTTCTTT
CAWSVKGGTLNTEAFF